Listed below are T cell receptor beta chains from one sample, sequenced in a study of vaccination effects on CD4 cells after COVID-19. These TCRs are of unknown antigen specificity. Only in-frame clones appear in the TCRdb table, and some are missing; sequencing was by immunoSEQ multiplex PCR. The table records tens of thousands of clones, approximately 82% of them present only once. The sequencing here drew on CD4+ T cells from PBMCs cultured with HCoV-229E spike peptides, taken after COVID-19 vaccination. The receptor set was obtained from a human donor who received a COVID-19 vaccine. CDR3s include the opening cysteine and the closing phenylalanine or tryptophan. A D gene is named only where the DNA matches it firmly. Clone size is shown for a subset of rows, as once, few, many or a class of expanded clone.

CASSLLGQGSGELFF | TGCGCCAGCAGCCTTTTGGGACAGGGGAGCGGGGAGCTGTTTTTT | TRBV4-1 | NA | TRBD1 | TRBJ2-2
CASSSSGELTNEKLFF | TGCGCCAGCAGCTCCTCAGGGGAGCTGACTAATGAAAAACTGTTTTTT | TRBV5-1 | NA | NA | TRBJ1-4
CASSSTGSGPADTQYF | TGTGCCAGCAGCTCGACCGGGTCGGGGCCGGCAGATACGCAGTATTTT | TRBV5-4 | NA | NA | TRBJ2-3
CASSDRHSMNTEAFF | TGTGCCAGCAGTGATAGGCATTCCATGAACACTGAAGCTTTCTTT | TRBV6-4 | NA | NA | TRBJ1-1
CASSLQRMNTEAFF | TGTGCCAGCAGCTTACAGAGAATGAACACTGAAGCTTTCTTT | TRBV7-9 | NA | NA | TRBJ1-1
CSVPGQGGGNTIYF | TGCAGCGTCCCGGGACAGGGCGGTGGAAACACCATATATTTT | TRBV29-1 | NA | TRBD1 | TRBJ1-3
CASSLPSQGMNTEAFF | TGTGCCAGCAGCTTACCTTCGCAGGGGATGAACACTGAAGCTTTCTTT | TRBV7-6 | NA | NA | TRBJ1-1
CASSITPGPTNYGYTF | TGTGCCAGTAGTATAACACCCGGACCAACTAACTATGGCTACACCTTC | TRBV19 | NA | NA | TRBJ1-2
CASSGGQGKTQYF | TGTGCCAGCAGTGGGGGACAGGGGAAGACCCAGTACTTC | TRBV25-1 | NA | TRBD1 | TRBJ2-5
CASRMDRGLGETQYF | TGTGCCAGCAGGATGGACAGGGGGCTCGGAGAGACCCAGTACTTC | TRBV6-5 | NA | TRBD1 | TRBJ2-5
CASSLAQVNTEAFF | TGTGCCAGCAGCTTAGCCCAAGTTAACACTGAAGCTTTCTTT | TRBV7-2 | NA | NA | TRBJ1-1
CASSSPGELDTQYF | TGTGCCAGCAGCTCCCCGGGGGAGCTCGATACGCAGTATTTT | TRBV7-3 | NA | NA | TRBJ2-3
CASSQPGQGVSETQYF | TGTGCCAGCAGCCAACCGGGACAGGGGGTTTCAGAGACCCAGTACTTC | TRBV3-1/TRBV3-2 | NA | TRBD1 | TRBJ2-5
CASSQAAGANQPQHF | TGTGCCAGCAGCCAGGCCGCAGGAGCTAATCAGCCCCAGCATTTT | TRBV3-1/TRBV3-2 | NA | NA | TRBJ1-5
CSVVADRGTEAFF | TGCAGCGTTGTCGCCGACAGGGGCACTGAAGCTTTCTTT | TRBV29-1 | NA | TRBD1 | TRBJ1-1
CASRIRDNDGYTF | TGTGCCAGCAGGATCCGGGACAATGATGGCTACACCTTC | TRBV6-5 | NA | NA | TRBJ1-2
CASSPSGGNIQYF | TGTGCCAGCAGTCCCTCGGGCGGTAACATTCAGTACTTC | TRBV7-9 | NA | NA | TRBJ2-4
CASSLEQGIGGELFF | TGTGCCAGCAGCTTGGAACAGGGGATTGGCGGGGAGCTGTTTTTT | TRBV7-2 | few | TRBD1 | TRBJ2-2
CASSSSPLTSHTQYF | TGTGCCAGCAGCTCCTCACCCCTAACTAGCCATACGCAGTATTTT | TRBV7-2 | NA | NA | TRBJ2-3
CASSRGYQETQYF | TGTGCCAGCAGTAGGGGGTACCAAGAGACCCAGTACTTC | TRBV6-5 | NA | NA | TRBJ2-5